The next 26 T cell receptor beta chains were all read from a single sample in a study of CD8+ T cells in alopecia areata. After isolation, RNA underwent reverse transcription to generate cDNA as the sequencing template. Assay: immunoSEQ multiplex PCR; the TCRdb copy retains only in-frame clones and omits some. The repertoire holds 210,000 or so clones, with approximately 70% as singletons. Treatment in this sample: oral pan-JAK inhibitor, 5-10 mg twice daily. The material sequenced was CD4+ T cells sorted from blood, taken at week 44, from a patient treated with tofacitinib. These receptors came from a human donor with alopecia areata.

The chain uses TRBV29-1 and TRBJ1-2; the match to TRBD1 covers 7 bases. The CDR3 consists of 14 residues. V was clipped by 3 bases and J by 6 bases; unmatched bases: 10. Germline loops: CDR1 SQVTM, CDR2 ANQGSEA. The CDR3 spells CSVDYAGGEDGYTF. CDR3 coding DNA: TGCAGCGTTGATTATGCAGGGGGAGAAGATGGCTACACCTTC.

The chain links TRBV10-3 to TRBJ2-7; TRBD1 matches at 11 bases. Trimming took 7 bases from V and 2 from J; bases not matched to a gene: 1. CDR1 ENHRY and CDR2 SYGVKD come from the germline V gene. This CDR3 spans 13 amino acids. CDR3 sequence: CAIKGQGAYEQYF. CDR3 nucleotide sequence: TGTGCCATCAAGGGACAGGGGGCCTACGAGCAGTACTTC.

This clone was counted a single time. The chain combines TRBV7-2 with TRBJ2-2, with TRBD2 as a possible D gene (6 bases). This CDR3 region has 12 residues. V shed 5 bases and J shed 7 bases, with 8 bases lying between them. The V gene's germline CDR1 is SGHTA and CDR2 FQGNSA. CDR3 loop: CASSPGDGELFF. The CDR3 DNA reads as TGTGCCAGCAGCCCGGGGGACGGGGAGCTGTTTTTT.

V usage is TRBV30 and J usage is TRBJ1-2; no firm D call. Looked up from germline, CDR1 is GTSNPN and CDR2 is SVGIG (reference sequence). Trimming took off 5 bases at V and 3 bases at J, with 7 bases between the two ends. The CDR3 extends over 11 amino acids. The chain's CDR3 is CAWARDYGYTF. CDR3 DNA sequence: TGTGCCTGGGCCCGAGACTATGGCTACACCTTC.

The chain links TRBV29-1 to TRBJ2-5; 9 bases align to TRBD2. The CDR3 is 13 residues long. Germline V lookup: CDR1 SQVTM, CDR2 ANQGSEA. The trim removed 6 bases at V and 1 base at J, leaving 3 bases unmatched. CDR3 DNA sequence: TGCAGCGTGAGCGGGAGGACCCAAGAGACCCAGTACTTC. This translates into CSVSGRTQETQYF.

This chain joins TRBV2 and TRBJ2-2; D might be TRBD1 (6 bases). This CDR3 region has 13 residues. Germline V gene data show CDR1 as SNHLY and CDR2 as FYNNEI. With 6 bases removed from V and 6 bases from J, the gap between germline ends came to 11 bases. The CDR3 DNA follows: TGTGCCAGCAGACAGGGTGCGGCCGGGGAGCTGTTTTTT. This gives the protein CASRQGAAGELFF.

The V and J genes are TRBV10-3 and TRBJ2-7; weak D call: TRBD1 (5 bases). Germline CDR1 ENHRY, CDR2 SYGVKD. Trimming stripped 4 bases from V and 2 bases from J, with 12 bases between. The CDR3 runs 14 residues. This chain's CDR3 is CAISVDSEPYEQYF. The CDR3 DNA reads TGTGCCATCAGTGTCGACAGCGAGCCCTACGAGCAGTACTTC.

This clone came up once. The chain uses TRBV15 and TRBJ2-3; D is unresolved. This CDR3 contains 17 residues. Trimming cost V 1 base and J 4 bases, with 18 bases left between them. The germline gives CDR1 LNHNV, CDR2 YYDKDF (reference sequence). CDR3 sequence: CATSRVLGSGAPDTQYF. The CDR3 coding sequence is TGTGCCACCAGCAGAGTCCTTGGCAGTGGAGCTCCAGATACGCAGTATTTT.

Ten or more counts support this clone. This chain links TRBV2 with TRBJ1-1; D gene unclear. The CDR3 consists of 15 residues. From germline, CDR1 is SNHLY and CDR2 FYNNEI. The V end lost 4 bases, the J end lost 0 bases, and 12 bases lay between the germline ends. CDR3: CASSGMGRLNTEAFF. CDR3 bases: TGTGCCAGCAGTGGGATGGGCCGATTGAACACTGAAGCTTTCTTT.

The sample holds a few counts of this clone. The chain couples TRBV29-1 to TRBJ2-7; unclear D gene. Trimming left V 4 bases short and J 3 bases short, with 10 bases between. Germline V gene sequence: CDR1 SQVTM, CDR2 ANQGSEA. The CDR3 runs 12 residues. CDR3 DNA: TGCAGCGTTGCCAGTTCCCTCTACGAGCAGTACTTC. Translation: CSVASSLYEQYF.

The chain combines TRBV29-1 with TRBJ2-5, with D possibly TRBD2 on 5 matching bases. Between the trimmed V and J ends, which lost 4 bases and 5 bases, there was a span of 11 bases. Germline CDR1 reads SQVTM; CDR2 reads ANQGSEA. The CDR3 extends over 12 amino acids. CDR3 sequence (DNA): TGCAGCGTTGGAGGAGGAACTGAGACCCAGTACTTC. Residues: CSVGGGTETQYF. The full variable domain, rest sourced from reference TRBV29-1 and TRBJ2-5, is SAVISQKPSRDICQRGTSLTIQCQVDSQVTMMFWYRQQPGQSLTLIATANQGSEATYESGFVIDKFPISRPNLTFSTLTVSNMSPEDSSIYLCSVGGGTETQYFGPGTRLLVL.

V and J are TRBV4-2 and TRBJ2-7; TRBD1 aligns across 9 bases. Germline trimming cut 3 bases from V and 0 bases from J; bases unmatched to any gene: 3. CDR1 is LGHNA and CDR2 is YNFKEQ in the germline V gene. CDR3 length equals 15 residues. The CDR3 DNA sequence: TGTGCCAGCAGCCAGGGGGACAGGGACTCCTACGAGCAGTACTTC. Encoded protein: CASSQGDRDSYEQYF.

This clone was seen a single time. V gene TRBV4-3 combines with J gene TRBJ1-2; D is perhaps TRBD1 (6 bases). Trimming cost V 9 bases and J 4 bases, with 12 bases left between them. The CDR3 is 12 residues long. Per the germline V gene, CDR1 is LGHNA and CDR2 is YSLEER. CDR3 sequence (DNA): TGCGCCAGGACGGGGGCCATCTATGGCTACACCTTC. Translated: CARTGAIYGYTF.

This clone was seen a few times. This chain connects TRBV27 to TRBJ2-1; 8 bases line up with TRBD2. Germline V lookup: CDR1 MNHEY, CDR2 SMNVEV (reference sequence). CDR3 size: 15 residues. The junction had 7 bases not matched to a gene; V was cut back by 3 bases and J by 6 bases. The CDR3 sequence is CASSFNGLAGNEQFF. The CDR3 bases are TGTGCCAGCAGTTTTAACGGACTAGCCGGCAATGAGCAGTTCTTC.

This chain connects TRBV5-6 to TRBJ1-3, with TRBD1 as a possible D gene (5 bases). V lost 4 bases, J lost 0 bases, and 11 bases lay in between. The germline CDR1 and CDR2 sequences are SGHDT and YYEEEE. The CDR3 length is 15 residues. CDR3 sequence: CASSPGPSSGNTIYF. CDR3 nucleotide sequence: TGTGCCAGCAGCCCGGGACCTAGCTCTGGAAACACCATATATTTT.

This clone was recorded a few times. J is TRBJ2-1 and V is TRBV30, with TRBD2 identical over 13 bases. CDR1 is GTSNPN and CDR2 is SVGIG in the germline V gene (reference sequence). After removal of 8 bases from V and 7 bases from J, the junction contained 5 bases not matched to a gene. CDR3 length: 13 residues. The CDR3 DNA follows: TGTGCCAGAGGACTAGCGGGGGTAAATGAGCAGTTCTTC. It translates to CARGLAGVNEQFF.

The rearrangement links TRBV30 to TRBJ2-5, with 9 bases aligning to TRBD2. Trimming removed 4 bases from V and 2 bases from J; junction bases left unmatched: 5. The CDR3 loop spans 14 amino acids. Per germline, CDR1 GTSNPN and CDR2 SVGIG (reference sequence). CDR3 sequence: CAWNSGLAQETQYF. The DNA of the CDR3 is TGTGCCTGGAACTCTGGACTAGCGCAAGAGACCCAGTACTTC. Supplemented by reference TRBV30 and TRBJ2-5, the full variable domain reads SQTIHQWPATLVQPVGSPLSLECTVEGTSNPNLYWYRQAAGRGLQLLFYSVGIGQISSEVPQNLSASRPQDRQFILSSKKLLLSDSGFYLCAWNSGLAQETQYFGPGTRLLVL.

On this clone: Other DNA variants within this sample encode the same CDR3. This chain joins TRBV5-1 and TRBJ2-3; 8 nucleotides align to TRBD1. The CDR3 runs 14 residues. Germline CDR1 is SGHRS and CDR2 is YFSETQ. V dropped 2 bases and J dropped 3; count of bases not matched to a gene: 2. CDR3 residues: CASSLGDRTDTQYF. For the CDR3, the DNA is TGCGCCAGCAGCTTAGGGGACAGGACAGATACGCAGTATTTT.

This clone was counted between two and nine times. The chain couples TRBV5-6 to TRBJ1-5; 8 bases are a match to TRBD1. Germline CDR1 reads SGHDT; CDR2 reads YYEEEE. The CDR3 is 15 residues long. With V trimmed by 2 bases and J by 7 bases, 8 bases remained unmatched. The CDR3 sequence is CASSFRTGRDQPQHF. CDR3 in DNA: TGTGCCAGCAGCTTTCGGACAGGGAGGGACCAGCCCCAGCATTTT.

CDR3 nucleotide sequence: TGTGCCTGGAGTCTCACCCAGGGCTACACCGGGGAGCTGTTTTTT. Translation: CAWSLTQGYTGELFF. The chain carries TRBV30 and TRBJ2-2, with TRBD1 as a possible D gene (5 bases). V dropped 2 bases and J dropped 3 bases, with 13 bases sitting between them. Germline CDR1 and CDR2: GTSNPN and SVGIG (reference sequence). This CDR3 comprises 15 residues.

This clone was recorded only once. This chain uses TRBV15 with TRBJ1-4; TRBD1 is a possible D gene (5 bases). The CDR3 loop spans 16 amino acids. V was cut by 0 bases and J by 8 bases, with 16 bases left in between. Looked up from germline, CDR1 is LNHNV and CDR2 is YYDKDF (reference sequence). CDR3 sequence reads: CATSRDSARVGEKLFF. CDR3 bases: TGTGCCACCAGCAGAGATTCTGCCAGGGTCGGGGAAAAACTGTTTTTT.

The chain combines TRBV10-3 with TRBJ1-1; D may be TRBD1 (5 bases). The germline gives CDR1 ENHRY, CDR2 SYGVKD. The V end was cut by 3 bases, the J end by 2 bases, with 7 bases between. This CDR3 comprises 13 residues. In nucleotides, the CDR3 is TGTGCCATCAGTGAAGGGGCCAACACTGAAGCTTTCTTT. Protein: CAISEGANTEAFF.

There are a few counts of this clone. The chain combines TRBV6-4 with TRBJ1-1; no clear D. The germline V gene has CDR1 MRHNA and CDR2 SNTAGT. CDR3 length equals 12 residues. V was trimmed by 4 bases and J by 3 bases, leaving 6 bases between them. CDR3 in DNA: TGTGCCAGCAGTGTTCTTCACACTGAAGCTTTCTTT. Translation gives CASSVLHTEAFF.

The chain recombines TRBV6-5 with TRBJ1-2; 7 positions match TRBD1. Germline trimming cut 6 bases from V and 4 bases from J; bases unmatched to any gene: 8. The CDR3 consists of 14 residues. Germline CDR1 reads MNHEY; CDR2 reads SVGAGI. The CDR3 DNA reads TGTGCCAGCAGCCCCCAGACAGGGCTCTATGGCTACACCTTC. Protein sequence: CASSPQTGLYGYTF.

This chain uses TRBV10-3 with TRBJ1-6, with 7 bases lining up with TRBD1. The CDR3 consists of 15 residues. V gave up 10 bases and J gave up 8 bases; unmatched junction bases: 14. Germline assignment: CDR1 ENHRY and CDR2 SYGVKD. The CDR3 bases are TGTGCCACCAGGGCAGGGGGTAATCGGGATTCACCCCTCCACTTT. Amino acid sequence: CATRAGGNRDSPLHF.

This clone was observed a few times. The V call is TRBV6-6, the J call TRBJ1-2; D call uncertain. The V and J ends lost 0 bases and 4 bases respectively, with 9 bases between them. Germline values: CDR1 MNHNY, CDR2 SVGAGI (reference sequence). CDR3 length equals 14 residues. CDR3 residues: CASSYSTSPYGYTF. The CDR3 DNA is TGTGCCAGCAGTTACTCGACAAGTCCCTATGGCTACACCTTC.